Below, 24 T cell receptor beta chains from the same sample are listed, as sequenced in a study of T cell responses to AZD1222 COVID-19 vaccine. Generated by immunoSEQ multiplex PCR, the TCRdb table keeps only in-frame clones and is missing some. The sample yields around 180,000 clones, almost 95% seen once. Sequenced material: peripheral blood, taken on day 0 of AZD1222 vaccination. Every receptor here comes from an adult in good health.

The chain recombines TRBV6-5 with TRBJ2-4, with 9 bases matching TRBD1. Germline CDR1 MNHEY, CDR2 SVGAGI. V was pared by 0 bases and J by 8 bases, with 5 bases of the junction left unmatched. This CDR3 is 15 amino acids long. The CDR3 coding sequence is TGTGCCAGCAGTTACTCCACAGGGGGCGGGTACATTCAGTACTTC. It translates to CASSYSTGGGYIQYF.

This clone occurred once. The CDR3 spells CAISEGLSRGDEQYF. Written as DNA, the CDR3 is TGTGCCATCAGTGAGGGCTTATCGAGGGGAGACGAGCAGTACTTC. The chain couples TRBV10-3 to TRBJ2-7; D possibly matches TRBD1 or TRBD2 (5 bases each). In germline, CDR1 is ENHRY, CDR2 SYGVKD. CDR3 length equals 15 residues. V was clipped by 2 bases and J by 5 bases, with 16 bases between them.

J is TRBJ2-1 and V is TRBV6-5, with no clear D. The CDR3 totals 14 residues. V dropped 8 bases and J dropped 0 bases, with 11 bases sitting between them. CDR1 is MNHEY, CDR2 SVGAGI, per germline. CDR3 in DNA: TGTGCCAGCTCGGTTTATGGCTCCTACAATGAGCAGTTCTTC. Protein product: CASSVYGSYNEQFF.

This rearrangement joins TRBV28 to TRBJ2-7; D gene ambiguous. The CDR3 is made up of 12 amino acids. The V end was cut by 4 bases, the J end by 9 bases, with 13 bases between. CDR1 is MDHEN, CDR2 SYDVKM, per germline. Here the CDR3 DNA reads TGTGCCAGCAGTTCCCCAGCGAGCGTGCAGTACTTC. As protein: CASSSPASVQYF. Full variable domain (rest looked up from reference TRBV28 and TRBJ2-7): DVKVTQSSRYLVKRTGEKVFLECVQDMDHENMFWYRQDPGLGLRLIYFSYDVKMKEKGDIPEGYSVSREKKERFSLILESASTNQTSMYLCASSSPASVQYFGPGTRLTVT.

The chain recombines TRBV11-2 with TRBJ2-2; a possible D gene is TRBD1 (5 bases). This CDR3 contains 16 residues. V was trimmed by 3 bases and J by 0 bases, leaving 11 bases between them. The germline CDR1 and CDR2 sequences are SGHAT and FQNNGV. The CDR3 sequence: CASSFGVRANTGELFF. The CDR3 bases are TGTGCCAGCAGCTTTGGAGTCAGGGCGAACACCGGGGAGCTGTTTTTT.

The rearrangement links TRBV9 to TRBJ2-3; D unresolved. Germline V gene lookup returns CDR1 SGDLS and CDR2 YYNGEE. V was shortened by 0 bases and J by 2 bases, with 10 bases between the two germline ends. The CDR3 length is 15 residues. CDR3 DNA sequence: TGTGCCAGCAGCGTAGTCGAATATGACACAGATACGCAGTATTTT. Translating it yields CASSVVEYDTDTQYF.

This clone appeared once. The chain carries TRBV13 and TRBJ2-2; D call uncertain. Per the germline V gene, CDR1 is PRHDT and CDR2 is FYEKMQ (reference sequence). This CDR3 has 14 amino acids. Trimming removed 5 bases at V and 5 bases at J, with 12 bases between. The CDR3 protein is CASSPIGLTGELFF. The CDR3 DNA reads TGTGCCAGCAGCCCTATCGGCTTGACCGGGGAGCTGTTTTTT. The entire variable domain, with the rest obtained from reference TRBV13 and TRBJ2-2, is as follows: AAGVIQSPRHLIKEKRETATLKCYPIPRHDTVYWYQQGPGQDPQFLISFYEKMQSDKGSIPDRFSAQQFSDYHSELNMSSLELGDSALYFCASSPIGLTGELFFGEGSRLTVL.

The genes are TRBV21-1 and TRBJ2-3. TRBV21-1 has pseudogene status. The CDR3 runs 16 residues. CDR3 residues: CASSKADGTSTDTQYF. Written as DNA, the CDR3 is TGTGCCAGCAGCAAAGCGGACGGTACTAGCACAGATACGCAGTATTTT.

The chain couples TRBV24-1 to TRBJ1-1, with a possible D match to TRBD1 (5 bases). The V end was cut by 12 bases, the J end by 1 base, with 14 bases between. Germline lookup yields CDR1 KGHDR and CDR2 SFDVKD. The length of the CDR3 is 13 residues. Here the CDR3 reads CAPRGTENTEAFF. DNA of the CDR3: TGTGCCCCTCGCGGGACTGAGAACACTGAAGCTTTCTTT.

J is TRBJ1-2 and V is TRBV12-1; the D call in the table, TRBD1, was not verified against the DNA. TRBV12-1 is a pseudogene segment. The CDR3 totals 11 residues. CDR3 region: CISTGDYGYTF. CDR3 bases: TGTATCTCGACAGGGGACTATGGCTACACCTTC.

The genes are TRBV7-2 and TRBJ1-2, with D unclear. CDR3 length equals 15 residues. Germline lookup yields CDR1 SGHTA and CDR2 FQGNSA. The V end was cut by 1 base, the J end by 3 bases, with 12 bases between. The CDR3 here is CASSLVVSGYYGYTF. The CDR3 DNA reads as TGTGCCAGCAGCTTAGTGGTATCTGGGTACTATGGCTACACCTTC.

The rearrangement links TRBV30 to TRBJ1-1; 7 nucleotides match TRBD1. The CDR3 is 13 residues long. Trimming removed 4 bases from V and 0 bases from J; junction bases left unmatched: 2. CDR1 GTSNPN and CDR2 SVGIG come from the germline V gene (reference sequence). As DNA, the CDR3 is TGTGCCTGGACGGGACAGTTGAACACTGAAGCTTTCTTT. Translating it yields CAWTGQLNTEAFF.

V gene TRBV4-2 combines with J gene TRBJ1-1, with 7 bases fitting TRBD1. The CDR3 is 18 amino acids. The ends lost 6 bases at V and 3 bases at J; junction bases unmatched: 19. Germline lookup yields CDR1 LGHNA and CDR2 YNFKEQ. CDR3: CASSPVDREDDLDTEAFF. The DNA for the CDR3 is TGTGCCAGCAGTCCGGTCGACAGGGAAGATGATCTGGACACTGAAGCTTTCTTT.

The rearrangement joins TRBV28 to TRBJ2-5, with 12 bases fitting TRBD1. Losses at the gene ends were 10 bases for V and 4 bases for J; bases not matched to a gene: 4. The CDR3 runs to 13 residues. Germline V gene data show CDR1 as MDHEN and CDR2 as SYDVKM. The DNA for the CDR3 is TGTGCCACCGGGACAGGGGGCGCAGAGACCCAGTACTTC. Its protein product is CATGTGGAETQYF.

J is TRBJ2-6 and V is TRBV5-6, with 8 bases lining up with TRBD2. CDR1 and CDR2 from the germline V gene are SGHDT and YYEEEE. V trimming: 0 bases; J trimming: 1 base; junction bases outside the gene matches: 9. The CDR3 is 19 amino acids. In DNA, the CDR3 is TGTGCCAGCAGCTTGGATGTAGCGGGATGGGGTTCTGGGGCCAACGTCCTGACTTTC. Residues: CASSLDVAGWGSGANVLTF.

The CDR3 nucleotides are TGTGCCAGCAGCTCCGGGGGAGCGAACACTGAAGCTTTCTTT. Its translation is CASSSGGANTEAFF. V usage is TRBV7-8 and J usage is TRBJ1-1; possibly TRBD1 for D (5 bases). V lost 4 bases and J 1 base, leaving 10 bases between the germline ends. The CDR3 loop spans 14 amino acids. CDR1 and CDR2 (germline): SGHVS, FQNEAQ.

The chain joins TRBV13 to TRBJ1-2; 7 nucleotides line up with TRBD1. The CDR3 consists of 13 residues. The V and J ends lost 5 bases and 6 bases, in that order; junction bases with no gene match: 6. Germline V gives CDR1 PRHDT, CDR2 FYEKMQ (reference sequence). DNA for the CDR3: TGTGCCAGCAGCAGAACAGGGGAGCATGGCTACACCTTC. Translated: CASSRTGEHGYTF.

On this clone: Other nucleotide sequences in the sample specify the same CDR3. CDR3 sequence reads: CASSRRAYGYTF. Here the CDR3 DNA reads TGTGCCAGCAGCCGCCGAGCCTATGGCTACACCTTC. J is TRBJ1-2 and V is TRBV3-1 (or the pseudogene TRBV3-2); D remains ambiguous. Per germline, CDR1 LGHDT and CDR2 YNNKEL (reference sequence). This CDR3 has 12 residues. Trimming cost V 4 bases and J 4 bases, with 7 bases left between them.

The V and J genes are TRBV3-1 (or the pseudogene TRBV3-2) and TRBJ2-7; TRBD1 agrees at 7 bases. Germline V lookup: CDR1 LGHDT, CDR2 YNNKEL (reference sequence). After removal of 5 bases from V and 5 bases from J, the junction contained 9 bases not matched to a gene. The CDR3 contains 14 residues. The CDR3 spells CASSYRQGIDEQYF. The CDR3 DNA reads as TGTGCCAGCAGCTATCGACAGGGTATCGACGAGCAGTACTTC.

The chain uses TRBV9 and TRBJ2-1; the match to TRBD1 covers 11 bases. Germline CDR1 SGDLS, CDR2 YYNGEE. CDR3 length equals 16 residues. The ends lost 4 bases at V and 7 bases at J; junction bases unmatched: 10. This chain's CDR3 is CASSSTRDRGINEQFF. The CDR3 DNA reads as TGTGCCAGCAGCTCGACCCGGGACAGGGGGATTAATGAGCAGTTCTTC. Full variable domain (missing parts from reference TRBV9 and TRBJ2-1): DSGVTQTPKHLITATGQRVTLRCSPRSGDLSVYWYQQSLDQGLQFLIQYYNGEERAKGNILERFSAQQFPDLHSELNLSSLELGDSALYFCASSSTRDRGINEQFFGPGTRLTVL.

V is TRBV28 and J is TRBJ1-5; no firm D call. Trimming removed 6 bases at V and 4 bases at J, with 7 bases between. The CDR3 consists of 12 residues. The germline V gene has CDR1 MDHEN and CDR2 SYDVKM. The CDR3 nucleotides read TGTGCCAGCAGGGCGATTAATCAGCCCCAGCATTTT. Amino acid sequence: CASRAINQPQHF. Full variable domain (missing parts from reference TRBV28 and TRBJ1-5): DVKVTQSSRYLVKRTGEKVFLECVQDMDHENMFWYRQDPGLGLRLIYFSYDVKMKEKGDIPEGYSVSREKKERFSLILESASTNQTSMYLCASRAINQPQHFGDGTRLSIL.

The rearrangement uses TRBV11-2 and TRBJ2-1; 14 bases are shared with TRBD2. The CDR3 length is 15 residues. The germline V gene has CDR1 SGHAT and CDR2 FQNNGV. The ends lost 5 bases at V and 7 bases at J; junction bases unmatched: 4. The CDR3 nucleotides are TGTGCCAGCAGCCGGGGGACTAGCGGGAGAAATGAGCAGTTCTTC. Its translation: CASSRGTSGRNEQFF.

V usage is TRBV5-1 and J usage is TRBJ1-1; D gene uncertain. Trimming stripped 4 bases from V and 5 bases from J, with 12 bases between. This CDR3 is built from 13 residues. CDR1 is SGHRS, CDR2 YFSETQ, per germline. The CDR3 DNA reads TGCGCCAGCAGCACGGACGAAGTGACTGAAGCTTTCTTT. Residues: CASSTDEVTEAFF.

This rearrangement joins TRBV19 to TRBJ2-1; a possible D gene is TRBD1 (5 bases). Deletions cut 6 bases from V and 4 bases from J, with 10 bases between. CDR3 length equals 13 residues. Germline V gene sequence: CDR1 LNHDA, CDR2 SQIVND (reference sequence). This chain's CDR3 is CASSQTDYNEQFF. In DNA, the CDR3 is TGTGCCAGTAGCCAGACAGATTACAATGAGCAGTTCTTC.